These T cell receptor beta chains were read from a single sample in a study of blood T cell repertoires in COVID-19. This table comes from immunoSEQ multiplex PCR, and its TCRdb copy is limited to in-frame clones, with some not included. In the table there are nearly 95,000 clones, around nine tenths of which are singletons. What was sequenced was peripheral blood. All receptors derive from a woman older than 75 with acute or convalescent COVID-19. The CDR3 runs from the conserved cysteine through the conserved F or W. A D gene is named only where the DNA matches it firmly. Clone size appears in some rows only: once, few, many, or a class for an expanded clone.

size | J | D | V | DNA | CDR3
- | TRBJ2-1 | - | TRBV19 | TGTGCCAGTAGCCAAGGAACGGGTGAGCAGTTCTTC | CASSQGTGEQFF
- | TRBJ2-1 | TRBD2 | TRBV7-2 | TGTGCCAGCAGCCCCCTAGCGGGGGGGTATAATGAGCAGTTCTTC | CASSPLAGGYNEQFF
- | TRBJ1-5 | - | TRBV5-1 | TGCGCCAGCAGCTTGGGGGGAGGTAGCAATCAGCCCCAGCATTTT | CASSLGGGSNQPQHF
- | TRBJ1-2 | TRBD1 | TRBV7-2 | TGTGCCAGCAGCCCAACAGGGGGGGGCTATGGCTACACCTTC | CASSPTGGGYGYTF
- | TRBJ1-3 | - | TRBV7-2 | TGTGCCAGCAGTTGGGGGGGGCCTGGAAACACCATATATTTT | CASSWGGPGNTIYF
- | TRBJ2-3 | TRBD2 | TRBV3-1/TRBV3-2 | TGTGCCAGCAGCCTCTTGAGACTAGCGGGGAGCGGAACAGATACGCAGTATTTT | CASSLLRLAGSGTDTQYF
- | TRBJ2-7 | TRBD2 | TRBV7-2 | TGTGCCAGCAGTCCACGGGGGCGGGGGGACGGCTACGAGCAGTACTTC | CASSPRGRGDGYEQYF
- | TRBJ2-2 | TRBD1 | TRBV6-5 | TGTGCCAGCAGTTATGGACAGGGCTACACCGGGGAGCTGTTTTTT | CASSYGQGYTGELFF
- | TRBJ2-7 | - | TRBV29-1 | TGCAGCGTTGGCGCAAGCTCCTACGAGCAGTACTTC | CSVGASSYEQYF
few | TRBJ1-4 | TRBD1 | TRBV19 | TGTGCCAGTAGTGTCGGACAGGGGGGTGAAAAACTGTTTTTT | CASSVGQGGEKLFF
- | TRBJ1-5 | TRBD1 | TRBV10-3 | TGTGCCATCAGTGAGCTGGGGACAGGCGACAATCAGCCCCAGCATTTT | CAISELGTGDNQPQHF
- | TRBJ1-1 | - | TRBV6-5 | TGTGCCAGCAGGAAGACTGGGACTGAAGCTTTCTTT | CASRKTGTEAFF
once | TRBJ1-3 | - | TRBV6-5 | TGTGCCAGCGCAGGCAACTCTGGAAACACCATATATTTT | CASAGNSGNTIYF
- | TRBJ1-3 | TRBD1 | TRBV7-9 | TGTGCCAGCAGCTTCGGACAGGGGAATGGAAACACCATATATTTT | CASSFGQGNGNTIYF
- | TRBJ2-3 | TRBD2 | TRBV7-9 | TGTGCCTGGCGGGAGAGGGTGCAAGATACGCAGTATTTT | CAWRERVQDTQYF
- | TRBJ2-3 | TRBD2 | TRBV6-5 | TGTGCCAGCAGTTCCCCAGCGGGGGTCACAGATACGCAGTATTTT | CASSSPAGVTDTQYF
- | TRBJ2-7 | TRBD2 | TRBV3-1/TRBV3-2 | TGTGCCAGCAGCCAAGGACTAGCGCGCATCTACGAGCAGTACTTC | CASSQGLARIYEQYF